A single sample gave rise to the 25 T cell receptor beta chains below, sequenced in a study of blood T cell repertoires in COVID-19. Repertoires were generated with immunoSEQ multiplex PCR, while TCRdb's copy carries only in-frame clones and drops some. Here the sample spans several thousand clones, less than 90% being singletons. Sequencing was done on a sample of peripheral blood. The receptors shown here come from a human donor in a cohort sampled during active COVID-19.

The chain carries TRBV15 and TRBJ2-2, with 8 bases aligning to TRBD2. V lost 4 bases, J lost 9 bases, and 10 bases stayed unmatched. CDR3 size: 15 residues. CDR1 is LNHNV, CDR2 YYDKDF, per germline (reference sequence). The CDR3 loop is CATSTPEAGVRELFF. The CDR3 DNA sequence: TGTGCCACCAGCACCCCAGAAGCGGGGGTGAGGGAGCTGTTTTTT.

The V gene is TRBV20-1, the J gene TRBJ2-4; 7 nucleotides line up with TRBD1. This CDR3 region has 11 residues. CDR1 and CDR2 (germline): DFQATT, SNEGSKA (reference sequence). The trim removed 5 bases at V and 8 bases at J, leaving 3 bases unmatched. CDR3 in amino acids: CSADREHIQYF. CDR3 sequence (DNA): TGCAGTGCTGACAGGGAGCACATTCAGTACTTC.

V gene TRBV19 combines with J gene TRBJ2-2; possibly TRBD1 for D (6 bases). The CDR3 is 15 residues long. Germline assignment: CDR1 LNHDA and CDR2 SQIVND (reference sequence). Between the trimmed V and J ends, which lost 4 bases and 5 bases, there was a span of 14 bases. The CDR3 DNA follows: TGTGCCAGTAGTACAGGGACAAGGTTTACCGGGGAGCTGTTTTTT. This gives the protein CASSTGTRFTGELFF.

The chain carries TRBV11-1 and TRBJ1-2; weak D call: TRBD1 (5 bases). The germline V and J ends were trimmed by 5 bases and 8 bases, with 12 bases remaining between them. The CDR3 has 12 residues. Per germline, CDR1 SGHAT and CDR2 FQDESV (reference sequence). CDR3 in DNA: TGTGCCAGCAGCGAAGACCGGGGGGGCTACACCTTC. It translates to CASSEDRGGYTF. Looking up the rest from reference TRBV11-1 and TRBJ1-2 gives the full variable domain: EAEVAQSPRYKITEKSQAVAFWCDPISGHATLYWYRQILGQGPELLVQFQDESVVDDSQLPKDRFSAERLKGVDSTLKIQPAELGDSAMYLCASSEDRGGYTFGSGTRLTVV.

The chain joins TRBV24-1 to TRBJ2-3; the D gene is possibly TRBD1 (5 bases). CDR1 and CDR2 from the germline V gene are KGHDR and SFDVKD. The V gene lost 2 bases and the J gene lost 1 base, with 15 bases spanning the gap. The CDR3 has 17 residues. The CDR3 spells CATSDSIRRDGTDTQYF. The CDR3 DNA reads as TGTGCCACCAGTGATTCCATCCGCAGGGATGGCACAGATACGCAGTATTTT.

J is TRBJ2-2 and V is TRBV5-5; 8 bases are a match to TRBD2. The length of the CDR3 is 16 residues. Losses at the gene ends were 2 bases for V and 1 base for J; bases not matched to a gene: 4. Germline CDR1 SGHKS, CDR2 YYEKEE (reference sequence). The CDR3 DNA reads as TGTGCCAGCAGCTTTGCGGGGGGCCAGAACACCGGGGAGCTGTTTTTT. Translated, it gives CASSFAGGQNTGELFF. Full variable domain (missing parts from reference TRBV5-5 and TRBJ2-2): DAGVTQSPTHLIKTRGQQVTLRCSPISGHKSVSWYQQVLGQGPQFIFQYYEKEERGRGNFPDRFSARQFPNYSSELNVNALLLGDSALYLCASSFAGGQNTGELFFGEGSRLTVL.

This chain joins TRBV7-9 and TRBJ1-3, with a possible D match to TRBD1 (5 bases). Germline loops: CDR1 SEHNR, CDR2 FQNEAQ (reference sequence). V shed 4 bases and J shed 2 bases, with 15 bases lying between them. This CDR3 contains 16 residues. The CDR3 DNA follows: TGTGCCAGCAGCTCTCCCTTCGACAGAACTGGAAACACCATATATTTT. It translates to CASSSPFDRTGNTIYF.

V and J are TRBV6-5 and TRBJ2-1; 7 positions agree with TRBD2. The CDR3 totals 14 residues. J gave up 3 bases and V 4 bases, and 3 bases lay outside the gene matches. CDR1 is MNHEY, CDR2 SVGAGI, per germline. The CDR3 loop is CASSFSGGYNEQFF. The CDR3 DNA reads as TGTGCCAGCAGTTTCTCGGGGGGCTACAATGAGCAGTTCTTC.

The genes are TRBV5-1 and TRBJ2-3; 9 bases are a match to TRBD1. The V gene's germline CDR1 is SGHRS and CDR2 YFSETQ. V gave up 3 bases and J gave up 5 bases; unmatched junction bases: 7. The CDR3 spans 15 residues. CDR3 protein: CASSSDRGLGDTQYF. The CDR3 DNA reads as TGCGCCAGCAGCTCGGACAGGGGCCTGGGAGATACGCAGTATTTT.

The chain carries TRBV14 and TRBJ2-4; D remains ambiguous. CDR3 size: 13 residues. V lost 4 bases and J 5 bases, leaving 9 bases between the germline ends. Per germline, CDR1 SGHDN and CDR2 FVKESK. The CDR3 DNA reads TGTGCCAGCAGCCTCAACGGTGAAAACATTCAGTACTTC. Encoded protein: CASSLNGENIQYF.

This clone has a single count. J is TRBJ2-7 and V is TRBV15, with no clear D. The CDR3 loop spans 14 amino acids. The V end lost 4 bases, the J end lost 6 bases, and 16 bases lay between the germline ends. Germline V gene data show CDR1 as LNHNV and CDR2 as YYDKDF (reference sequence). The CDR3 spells CATSNPRGMIEQYF. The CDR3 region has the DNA TGTGCCACCAGCAACCCCAGAGGAATGATCGAGCAGTACTTC.

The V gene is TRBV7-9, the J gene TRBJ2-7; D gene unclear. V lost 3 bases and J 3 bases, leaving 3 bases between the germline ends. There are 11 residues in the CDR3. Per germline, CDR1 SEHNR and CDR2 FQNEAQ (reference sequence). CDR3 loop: CASSFNYEQYF. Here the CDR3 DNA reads TGTGCCAGCAGCTTCAACTACGAGCAGTACTTC.

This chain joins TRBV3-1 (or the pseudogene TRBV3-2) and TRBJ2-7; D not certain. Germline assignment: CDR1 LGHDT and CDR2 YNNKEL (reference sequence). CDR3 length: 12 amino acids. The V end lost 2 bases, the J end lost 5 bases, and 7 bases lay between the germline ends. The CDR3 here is CASSQRVNEQYF. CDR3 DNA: TGTGCCAGCAGCCAACGAGTGAACGAGCAGTACTTC.

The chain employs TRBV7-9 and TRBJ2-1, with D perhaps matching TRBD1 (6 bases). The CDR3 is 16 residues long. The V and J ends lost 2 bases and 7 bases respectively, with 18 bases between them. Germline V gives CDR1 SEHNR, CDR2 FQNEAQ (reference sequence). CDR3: CASSLPRDKPFNEQFF. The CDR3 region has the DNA TGTGCCAGCAGCTTACCACGGGACAAGCCTTTTAATGAGCAGTTCTTC. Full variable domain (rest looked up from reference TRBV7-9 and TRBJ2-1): DTGVSQNPRHKITKRGQNVTFRCDPISEHNRLYWYRQTLGQGPEFLTYFQNEAQLEKSRLLSDRFSAERPKGSFSTLEIQRTEQGDSAMYLCASSLPRDKPFNEQFFGPGTRLTVL.

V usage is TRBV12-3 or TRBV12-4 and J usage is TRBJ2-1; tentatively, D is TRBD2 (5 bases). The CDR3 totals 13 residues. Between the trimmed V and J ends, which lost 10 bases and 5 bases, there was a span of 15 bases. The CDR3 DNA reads TGTGCCACCACACGAGGGCAAAACAATGAGCAGTTCTTC. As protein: CATTRGQNNEQFF.

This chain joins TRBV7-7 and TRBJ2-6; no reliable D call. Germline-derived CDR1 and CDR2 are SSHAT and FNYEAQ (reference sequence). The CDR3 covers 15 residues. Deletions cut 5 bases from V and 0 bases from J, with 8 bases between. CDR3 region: CASSPHSSGANVLTF. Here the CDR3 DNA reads TGTGCCAGCAGCCCCCACAGCTCTGGGGCCAACGTCCTGACTTTC.

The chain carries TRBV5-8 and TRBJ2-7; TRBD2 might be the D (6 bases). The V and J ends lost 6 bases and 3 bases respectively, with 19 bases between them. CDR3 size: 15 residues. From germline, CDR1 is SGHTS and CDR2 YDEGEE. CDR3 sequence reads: CASTARRRGIYEQYF. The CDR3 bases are TGTGCCAGCACCGCCCGGCGGAGGGGAATCTACGAGCAGTACTTC.

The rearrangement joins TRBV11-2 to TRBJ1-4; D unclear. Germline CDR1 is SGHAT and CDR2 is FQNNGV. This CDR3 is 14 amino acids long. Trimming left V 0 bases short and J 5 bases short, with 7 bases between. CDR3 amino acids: CASSLEARNEKLFF. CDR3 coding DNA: TGTGCCAGCAGCTTAGAAGCCCGGAATGAAAAACTGTTTTTT.

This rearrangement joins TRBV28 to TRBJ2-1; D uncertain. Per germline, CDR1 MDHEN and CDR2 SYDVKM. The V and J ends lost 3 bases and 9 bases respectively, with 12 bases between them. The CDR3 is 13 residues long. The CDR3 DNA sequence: TGTGCCAGCAGTTTGGGCCCCGGCCGTGAGCAGTTCTTC. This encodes CASSLGPGREQFF. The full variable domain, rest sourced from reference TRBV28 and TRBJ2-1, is DVKVTQSSRYLVKRTGEKVFLECVQDMDHENMFWYRQDPGLGLRLIYFSYDVKMKEKGDIPEGYSVSREKKERFSLILESASTNQTSMYLCASSLGPGREQFFGPGTRLTVL.

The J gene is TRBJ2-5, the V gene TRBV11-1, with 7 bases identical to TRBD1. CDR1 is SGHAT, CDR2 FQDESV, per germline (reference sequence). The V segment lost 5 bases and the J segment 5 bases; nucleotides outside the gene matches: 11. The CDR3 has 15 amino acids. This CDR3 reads CASSIQQGLGETQYF. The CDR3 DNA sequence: TGTGCCAGCAGCATCCAACAGGGGCTAGGGGAGACCCAGTACTTC. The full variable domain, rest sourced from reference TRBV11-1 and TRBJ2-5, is EAEVAQSPRYKITEKSQAVAFWCDPISGHATLYWYRQILGQGPELLVQFQDESVVDDSQLPKDRFSAERLKGVDSTLKIQPAELGDSAMYLCASSIQQGLGETQYFGPGTRLLVL.

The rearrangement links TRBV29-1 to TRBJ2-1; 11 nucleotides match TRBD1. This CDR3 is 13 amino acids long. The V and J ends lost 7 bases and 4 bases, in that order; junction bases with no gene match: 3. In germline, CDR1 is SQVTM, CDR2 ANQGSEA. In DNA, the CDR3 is TGCAGCGAAGGACAGGGGGCTTACAATGAGCAGTTCTTC. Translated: CSEGQGAYNEQFF.

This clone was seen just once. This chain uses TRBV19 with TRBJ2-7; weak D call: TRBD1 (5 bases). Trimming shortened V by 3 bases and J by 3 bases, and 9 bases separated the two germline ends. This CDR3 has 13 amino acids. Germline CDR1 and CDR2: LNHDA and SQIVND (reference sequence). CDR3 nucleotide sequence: TGTGCCAGTAGTATTAAGGGGCTCTACGAGCAGTACTTC. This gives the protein CASSIKGLYEQYF.

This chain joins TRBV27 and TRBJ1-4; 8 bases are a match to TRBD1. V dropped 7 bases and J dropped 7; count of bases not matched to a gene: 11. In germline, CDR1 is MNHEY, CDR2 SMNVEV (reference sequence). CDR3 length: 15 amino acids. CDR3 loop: CASTYKTGGTEKLFF. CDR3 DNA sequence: TGTGCCAGCACCTACAAAACAGGGGGGACTGAAAAACTGTTTTTT.

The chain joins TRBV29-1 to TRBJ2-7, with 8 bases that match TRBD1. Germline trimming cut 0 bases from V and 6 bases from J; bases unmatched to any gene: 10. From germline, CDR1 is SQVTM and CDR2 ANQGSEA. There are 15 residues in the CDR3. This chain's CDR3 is CSVEDRGQGAAEQYF. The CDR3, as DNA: TGCAGCGTTGAAGATCGAGGGCAGGGGGCGGCCGAGCAGTACTTC.

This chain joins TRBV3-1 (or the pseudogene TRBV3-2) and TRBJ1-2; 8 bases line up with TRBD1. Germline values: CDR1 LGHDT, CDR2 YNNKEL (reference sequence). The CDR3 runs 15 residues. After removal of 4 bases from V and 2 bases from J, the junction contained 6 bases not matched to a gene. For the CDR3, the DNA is TGTGCCAGCAGCCTATACGGACAGGGAAACTATGGCTACACCTTC. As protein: CASSLYGQGNYGYTF.